One sample yielded the 26 T cell receptor beta chains listed below, sequenced in a study of blood T cell repertoires in COVID-19. Some clones are missing from TCRdb's copy, which holds only in-frame ones; the method was immunoSEQ multiplex PCR. The profile shows around 200,000 clones, about 80% of them singletons. Material for sequencing was peripheral blood. These receptors originate from a man aged 45 to 65 with active or convalescent COVID-19.

The chain joins TRBV3-1 (or the pseudogene TRBV3-2) to TRBJ2-2; TRBD1 aligns across 8 bases. V lost 3 bases and J lost 4; bases outside the gene matches: 7. Germline CDR1 and CDR2: LGHDT and YNNKEL (reference sequence). This CDR3 contains 16 residues. DNA for the CDR3: TGTGCCAGCAGCCACCCCGGGACAGGTTTCACCGGGGAGCTGTTTTTT. The encoded protein is CASSHPGTGFTGELFF.

The V gene is TRBV7-2, the J gene TRBJ1-1, with 7 bases fitting TRBD1. The CDR3 length is 13 residues. Germline V gives CDR1 SGHTA, CDR2 FQGNSA. Trimming took 5 bases from V and 7 from J; bases not matched to a gene: 7. The CDR3 sequence is CASSLQGIGEAFF. The DNA for the CDR3 is TGTGCCAGCAGCCTACAGGGGATCGGTGAAGCTTTCTTT.

This sequence joins TRBV11-2 and TRBJ2-7; maybe TRBD1 (5 bases). The V gene's germline CDR1 is SGHAT and CDR2 FQNNGV. Trimming shortened V by 0 bases and J by 12 bases, and 18 bases separated the two germline ends. CDR3 size: 14 residues. The CDR3 spells CASSLDGSLRRGYF. CDR3 DNA sequence: TGTGCCAGCAGCTTAGACGGCTCTTTGCGAAGGGGGTACTTC.

The chain links TRBV11-2 to TRBJ2-1; no clear D. The V gene lost 6 bases and the J gene lost 4 bases, with 7 bases spanning the gap. The CDR3 totals 12 residues. Germline CDR1 and CDR2: SGHAT and FQNNGV. This CDR3 reads CASSSYYNEQFF. In DNA, the CDR3 is TGTGCCAGCAGTTCCTATTACAATGAGCAGTTCTTC.

The chain employs TRBV5-1 and TRBJ2-3; TRBD2 aligns across 8 bases. Germline loops: CDR1 SGHRS, CDR2 YFSETQ. With 3 bases clipped from V and 3 bases from J, the junction kept 9 bases outside the gene matches. The CDR3 totals 16 residues. The CDR3 DNA reads as TGCGCCAGCAGCTCCCAAACCGGGGGGGTAACAGATACGCAGTATTTT. Encoded protein: CASSSQTGGVTDTQYF. Drawing the rest from reference TRBV5-1 and TRBJ2-3, the complete variable domain is KAGVTQTPRYLIKTRGQQVTLSCSPISGHRSVSWYQQTPGQGLQFLFEYFSETQRNKGNFPGRFSGRQFSNSRSEMNVSTLELGDSALYLCASSSQTGGVTDTQYFGPGTRLTVL.

This chain uses TRBV19 with TRBJ2-2, with unresolved D. The CDR3 runs 12 residues. Germline lookup yields CDR1 LNHDA and CDR2 SQIVND (reference sequence). Trimming left V 8 bases short and J 7 bases short, with 11 bases between. The CDR3 sequence is CASYDRVGELFF. CDR3 in DNA: TGTGCCAGTTACGACCGGGTCGGGGAGCTGTTTTTT.

The rearrangement joins TRBV7-9 to TRBJ1-5, with a tentative D call TRBD1 (6 bases). Germline V gene lookup returns CDR1 SEHNR and CDR2 FQNEAQ (reference sequence). V lost 7 bases and J lost 1, with 8 bases in between. The CDR3 totals 13 residues. This chain's CDR3 is CASTQGSNQPQHF. CDR3 bases: TGTGCCAGCACCCAGGGGAGCAATCAGCCCCAGCATTTT.

This clone was observed a single time. In DNA, the CDR3 is TGCGCCAGCAGTAGGCAGGGTCGCCACGAGCAGTACTTC. It encodes CASSRQGRHEQYF. The chain carries TRBV5-1 and TRBJ2-7; perhaps TRBD1 as D (5 bases). V was trimmed by 5 bases and J by 5 bases, leaving 14 bases between them. Germline V gene lookup returns CDR1 SGHRS and CDR2 YFSETQ. CDR3 size: 13 residues.

The genes are TRBV4-1 and TRBJ1-5, with D perhaps matching TRBD1 (6 bases). The germline V gene has CDR1 MGHRA and CDR2 YSYEKL. Trimming shortened V by 1 base and J by 3 bases, and 10 bases separated the two germline ends. The CDR3 spans 15 residues. The CDR3, as DNA: TGCGCCAGCAGCCAAGGCGACAGGACCAATCAGCCCCAGCATTTT. It yields the protein CASSQGDRTNQPQHF.

This clone came up a few times. The V gene is TRBV7-9, the J gene TRBJ1-1; maybe TRBD1 (5 bases). V lost 0 bases to trimming and J lost 4 bases, with 12 bases between them. CDR1 is SEHNR, CDR2 FQNEAQ, per germline (reference sequence). The CDR3 contains 15 residues. The CDR3 DNA is TGTGCCAGCAGCTTAGCGCAGGGATGGGGCACTGAAGCTTTCTTT. It translates to CASSLAQGWGTEAFF. Looking up the rest from reference TRBV7-9 and TRBJ1-1 gives the full variable domain: DTGVSQNPRHKITKRGQNVTFRCDPISEHNRLYWYRQTLGQGPEFLTYFQNEAQLEKSRLLSDRFSAERPKGSFSTLEIQRTEQGDSAMYLCASSLAQGWGTEAFFGQGTRLTVV.

The rearrangement uses TRBV11-2 and TRBJ2-5; 12 bases line up with TRBD2. Germline V CDR1 and CDR2: SGHAT, FQNNGV. CDR3 length: 16 amino acids. J gave up 1 base and V 5 bases, and 5 bases lay outside the gene matches. The CDR3: CASSLRLAGAQETQYF. Here the CDR3 DNA reads TGTGCCAGCAGCCTTCGACTAGCGGGGGCCCAAGAGACCCAGTACTTC.

J is TRBJ1-5 and V is TRBV30; D is ambiguous. The germline gives CDR1 GTSNPN, CDR2 SVGIG (reference sequence). This CDR3 comprises 14 residues. Trimming stripped 2 bases from V and 1 base from J, with 9 bases between. CDR3 nucleotide sequence: TGTGCCTGGAGTTCCGCGGGGAGCAATCAGCCCCAGCATTTT. Amino acid sequence: CAWSSAGSNQPQHF.

The genes are TRBV5-5 and TRBJ1-4; D might be TRBD1 (5 bases). The V gene lost 2 bases and the J gene lost 7 bases, with 12 bases spanning the gap. This CDR3 comprises 14 residues. The germline CDR1 and CDR2 sequences are SGHKS and YYEKEE (reference sequence). The CDR3: CASSLPGLGEKLFF. DNA for the CDR3: TGTGCCAGCAGCTTACCGGGACTAGGTGAAAAACTGTTTTTT.

The table lists this clone with a few counts. The CDR3 reads CASRGGGSHYGYTF. CDR3 sequence (DNA): TGTGCCAGCAGAGGGGGAGGGTCTCACTATGGCTACACCTTC. This chain joins TRBV28 and TRBJ1-2; possible D gene TRBD1, 6 bases. The CDR3 is 14 amino acids. Trimming left V 6 bases short and J 3 bases short, with 14 bases between. In germline, CDR1 is MDHEN, CDR2 SYDVKM.

The chain couples TRBV29-1 to TRBJ1-2, with D hard to call. Germline assignment: CDR1 SQVTM and CDR2 ANQGSEA. This CDR3 spans 15 amino acids. Between the trimmed V and J ends, which lost 4 bases and 0 bases, there was a span of 15 bases. CDR3 DNA sequence: TGCAGCGTTGTTGGAGGGCCTGTAGCTAACTATGGCTACACCTTC. Translated, it gives CSVVGGPVANYGYTF.

About this clone: Other DNA sequences in this sample translate to the same CDR3. The J gene is TRBJ1-1, the V gene TRBV6-5, with TRBD1 matching 8 bases. Trimming cost V 0 bases and J 3 bases; bases outside gene matches: 0. Germline loops: CDR1 MNHEY, CDR2 SVGAGI. The CDR3 sequence is 14 residues long. CDR3 region: CASSYSRGHTEAFF. The CDR3 region has the DNA TGTGCCAGCAGTTACTCCAGGGGGCACACTGAAGCTTTCTTT.

This clone appeared a single time. The chain employs TRBV7-3 and TRBJ2-2, with 13 bases that match TRBD2. The CDR3 loop spans 17 amino acids. The junction had 6 bases not matched to a gene; V was cut back by 4 bases and J by 4 bases. The germline V gene has CDR1 SGHTA and CDR2 FQGTGA. Here the CDR3 reads CASSSPGLAGRTGELFF. CDR3 DNA sequence: TGTGCCAGCAGCTCCCCGGGACTAGCGGGGCGCACCGGGGAGCTGTTTTTT.

The V gene is TRBV15, the J gene TRBJ2-3, with 8 bases that match TRBD2. V was clipped by 3 bases and J by 4 bases; unmatched bases: 6. Germline V gene lookup returns CDR1 LNHNV and CDR2 YYDKDF (reference sequence). CDR3 length: 15 residues. As DNA, the CDR3 is TGTGCCACCAGCAGTTTGAGCGGGGGTGCAGATACGCAGTATTTT. As protein: CATSSLSGGADTQYF.

The J gene is TRBJ1-2, the V gene TRBV27; tentative D call: TRBD1 (6 bases). CDR1 and CDR2 (germline): MNHEY, SMNVEV (reference sequence). The CDR3 consists of 14 residues. V shed 6 bases and J shed 5 bases, with 16 bases lying between them. In nucleotides, the CDR3 is TGTGCCAGCAGCCTTAAAGGCAGGGGATATGGCTACACCTTC. It specifies CASSLKGRGYGYTF.

J is TRBJ2-3 and V is TRBV5-6, with D possibly being TRBD2 (5 bases). The V gene's germline CDR1 is SGHDT and CDR2 YYEEEE. Between the trimmed V and J ends, which lost 4 bases and 4 bases, there was a span of 16 bases. The CDR3 runs 15 residues. The chain's CDR3 is CASSPLDPPADTQYF. The CDR3 nucleotides read TGTGCCAGCAGCCCACTAGATCCTCCCGCAGATACGCAGTATTTT.

This clone has only one observation. The chain joins TRBV28 to TRBJ2-7; the D gene is possibly TRBD2 (5 bases). The CDR3 spans 12 residues. Per germline, CDR1 MDHEN and CDR2 SYDVKM. Trimming removed 5 bases at V and 3 bases at J, with 8 bases between. The CDR3 is CASSTGDYEQYF. In DNA form, the CDR3 reads TGTGCCAGCAGTACCGGGGACTACGAGCAGTACTTC.

The chain employs TRBV29-1 and TRBJ2-3, with 9 positions matching TRBD1. This CDR3 has 16 residues. V gave up 7 bases and J gave up 1 base; unmatched junction bases: 12. Germline CDR1 and CDR2: SQVTM and ANQGSEA. CDR3 amino acids: CSGSRDREKGTDTQYF. Here the CDR3 DNA reads TGCAGCGGAAGCCGGGACAGGGAAAAAGGCACAGATACGCAGTATTTT.

The chain is built from TRBV12-3 or TRBV12-4 and TRBJ1-5, with D hard to call. Trimming left V 6 bases short and J 0 bases short, with 6 bases between. The CDR3 covers 13 residues. CDR3 sequence reads: CASRENSNQPQHF. CDR3 coding DNA: TGTGCCAGCAGAGAGAATAGCAATCAGCCCCAGCATTTT.

V usage is TRBV11-1 and J usage is TRBJ2-1; 7 bases agree with TRBD2. Trimming took 0 bases from V and 9 from J; bases not matched to a gene: 2. The CDR3 runs 13 residues. CDR1 is SGHAT and CDR2 is FQDESV in the germline V gene (reference sequence). CDR3 sequence: CASSLARGSEQFF. The CDR3 coding sequence is TGTGCCAGCAGCTTAGCGCGCGGGAGTGAGCAGTTCTTC.

The DNA for the CDR3 is TGTGCCAGCAGCGTAGACTTCAACTATGGCTACACCTTC. Residues: CASSVDFNYGYTF. The rearrangement links TRBV9 to TRBJ1-2; the D is unclear. The CDR3 extends over 13 amino acids. The germline V gene encodes CDR1 SGDLS and CDR2 YYNGEE. The V end was cut by 0 bases, the J end by 2 bases, with 5 bases between.

This clone was observed a handful of times. The chain employs TRBV30 and TRBJ1-2; TRBD1 agrees at 7 bases. V trimming: 2 bases; J trimming: 6 bases; junction bases outside the gene matches: 6. The V gene's germline CDR1 is GTSNPN and CDR2 SVGIG (reference sequence). The CDR3 is 13 residues long. The CDR3 loop is CAWSPSTGNGYTF. CDR3 coding DNA: TGTGCCTGGAGTCCCTCGACAGGGAATGGCTACACCTTC.